These 6 T cell receptor beta chains originate from one sample sequenced in a study of type 1 regulatory T cells. These TCRs' antigens remain unknown. TCRdb reprocessed the reads with MiXCR, giving one entry per CDR3 protein. The data contain under 75,000 distinct CDR3 sequences, around 21% of them singletons. General study results and limits: Tr1 cells had a more restricted TCR repertoire than non-Tr1 cells.

Sequenced: cultured type 1 regulatory T (Tr1) cells, either the whole culture or a sorted fraction (not recorded which). These receptors all come from a human donor in good health.

This sequence joins TRBV15 and TRBJ2-1; 9 bases map to TRBD2. The CDR3 consists of 15 residues. Germline V gives CDR1 LNHNV, CDR2 YYDKDF (reference sequence). With 0 bases clipped from V and 7 bases from J, the junction kept 4 bases outside the gene matches. The CDR3 nucleotides read TGTGCCACCAGCAGAGATGCTAGCGGGATGAATGAGCAGTTCTTC. Residues: CATSRDASGMNEQFF.

The table lists this clonotype with a few counts. The chain is built from TRBV2 and TRBJ2-3, with TRBD1 matching 7 bases. In germline, CDR1 is SNHLY, CDR2 FYNNEI. The CDR3 is 16 amino acids. With V trimmed by 7 bases and J by 2 bases, 12 bases remained unmatched. The CDR3 reads CASTIDRARDTDTQYF. The CDR3 DNA reads TGTGCCAGCACTATCGACAGGGCAAGGGACACAGATACGCAGTATTTT.

This clonotype was recorded a few times. CDR3 sequence reads: CASNRDTGELFF. In DNA, the CDR3 is TGTGCCAGCAACAGGGACACCGGGGAGCTGTTTTTT. The rearrangement links TRBV19 to TRBJ2-2; maybe TRBD1 (6 bases). CDR1 is LNHDA and CDR2 is SQIVND in the germline V gene (reference sequence). V was trimmed by 9 bases and J by 3 bases, leaving 8 bases between them. The CDR3 runs 12 residues.

J is TRBJ2-3 and V is TRBV11-3, with 8 nucleotides matching TRBD1. Germline values: CDR1 SGHNT, CDR2 YENEEA. The CDR3 sequence is 15 residues long. Trimming took 4 bases from V and 5 from J; bases not matched to a gene: 8. CDR3 sequence (DNA): TGTGCCAGCAGCTCGCCGGGACAGGATGAAGATACGCAGTATTTT. Protein product: CASSSPGQDEDTQYF.

This clonotype was counted ten times or more. CDR3 residues: CASESGNGETQYF. CDR3 bases: TGCGCCAGCGAAAGCGGGAATGGAGAGACCCAGTACTTC. The chain recombines TRBV5-1 with TRBJ2-5, with 7 bases that match TRBD2. V dropped 7 bases and J dropped 4; count of bases not matched to a gene: 7. The germline V gene encodes CDR1 SGHRS and CDR2 YFSETQ. The CDR3 has 13 residues.

The V gene is TRBV6-5, the J gene TRBJ1-1; 7 bases align to TRBD1. CDR1 and CDR2 from the germline V gene are MNHEY and SVGAGI. There are 14 residues in the CDR3. V lost 4 bases to trimming and J lost 4 bases; unmatched junction nucleotides: 6. CDR3 sequence: CASSFHPGGTEAFF. Here the CDR3 DNA reads TGTGCCAGCAGTTTCCACCCAGGGGGCACTGAAGCTTTCTTT.